This is a list of T cell receptor beta chains from one sample in a study of blood T cell repertoires in COVID-19. TCRdb's table, derived via immunoSEQ multiplex PCR, lists solely in-frame clones and lacks some. The data hold 200,000 to 300,000 clones, with approximately 89% observed a single time. Sequencing was done on a sample of peripheral blood. The receptors originated from a woman in her fifties or sixties with acute or convalescent COVID-19. Each CDR3 is given with its conserved first and last residue.

V gene	J gene	CDR3 protein
TRBV9	TRBJ2-7	CASSVAGTGVYEQYF
TRBV6-6	TRBJ2-1	CASSYPSNGEQFF
TRBV25-1	TRBJ2-1	CASSDLPRTGYNEQFF
TRBV12-3/TRBV12-4	TRBJ1-1	CASSSGSGTEAFF
TRBV13	TRBJ1-4	CASSLGGRRWEKLFF
TRBV7-2	TRBJ2-1	CASSLAGDKYNEQFF
TRBV10-3	TRBJ2-3	CAIRRKLAGISTDTQYF
TRBV28	TRBJ1-5	CASMGGNNQPQHF
TRBV15	TRBJ2-3	CATEMAGGTDTQYF
TRBV9	TRBJ1-6	CASSGRTDSPLHF
TRBV28	TRBJ1-2	CATQHSGQGAQGYTF
TRBV5-4	TRBJ2-1	CASSLAGGPGNEQFF
TRBV6-5	TRBJ1-1	CASSLLDRGNTEAFF
TRBV18	TRBJ1-6	CASSPGQPFNSPLHF
TRBV29-1	TRBJ2-7	CSAPGQGANEQYF
TRBV7-9	TRBJ2-3	CASSRTGGGEDTQYF
TRBV5-1	TRBJ2-3	CASSFGRAGTDTQYF
TRBV3-1/TRBV3-2	TRBJ1-2	CASSQLGDGYTF
TRBV29-1	TRBJ2-3	CSVDAADTQYF
TRBV29-1	TRBJ1-2	CSARAGGESNYGYTF
TRBV3-1/TRBV3-2	TRBJ2-7	CATEQTGSSYEQYF
TRBV5-1	TRBJ2-1	CASSLLSNSYNEQFF
TRBV5-1	TRBJ2-1	CASSLLAGAYNEQFF
TRBV12-3/TRBV12-4	TRBJ2-1	CASRSLLGGEQFF
TRBV7-8	TRBJ1-3	CASSADRGGNTIYF
TRBV18	TRBJ1-1	CASSPAGGDDTEAFF
TRBV7-9	TRBJ2-7	CASSWRQGADEQYF
TRBV27	TRBJ2-2	CASSLRSRLAGPNTGELFF
TRBV19	TRBJ1-1	CASSIVGGENTEAFF
TRBV28	TRBJ1-2	CASRPGVFNYGYTF
TRBV5-1	TRBJ1-4	CASSAGQGDEKLFF
TRBV27	TRBJ2-1	CASKKGGTRVDEQFF
TRBV4-1	TRBJ1-2	CASSQELGVEGSLNYGYTF
TRBV6-2/TRBV6-3	TRBJ1-1	CASSRPGTGRTEAFF
TRBV4-2	TRBJ1-1	CASSPKGRGGTEAFF
TRBV5-4	TRBJ1-1	CASSAEFGRGGLRNTEAFF
TRBV5-1	TRBJ1-1	CASSTGQGGNTEAFF
TRBV12-3/TRBV12-4	TRBJ1-1	CASSLRIGTEAFF
TRBV10-3	TRBJ1-2	CAISEAGGNYGYTF
TRBV11-2	TRBJ2-1	CASSLKFGQTQFF
TRBV28	TRBJ2-7	CASSPTGQTYEQYF
TRBV3-1/TRBV3-2	TRBJ1-2	CASRSVYGYTF